The clone carrying this T cell receptor beta chain was seen only a few times. Its specificity is unknown. The data belong to a study of beta chain features in type 1 diabetes. The germline V and J ends were trimmed by 2 bases and 4 bases, with 11 bases remaining between them. Per germline, CDR1 SGHRS and CDR2 YFSETQ. The CDR3 is made up of 14 amino acids. The entirety of the isolated RNA underwent reverse transcription, so expressed TCRB transcripts were sequenced. Profiled with immunoSEQ multiplex PCR; TCRdb holds only in-frame clones, not every one. The sample consists of about 150,000 clones, under 60% of them appearing once. Broader study findings: Any role of HLA type in TCRB rearrangement remained unresolved here. VDJ junctions from patients with type 1 diabetes contained fewer insertions and more deletions.

One heparinised draw, averaging roughly 0.12 L, was taken per donor. The sequenced sample consisted of Tregs from blood. This TCR derives from a young man in good health. This sequence joins TRBV5-1 and TRBJ2-3, with unresolved D. The CDR3 region is CASSFSGYADTQYF. CDR3 bases: TGCGCCAGCAGCTTTTCCGGGTATGCAGATACGCAGTATTTT.